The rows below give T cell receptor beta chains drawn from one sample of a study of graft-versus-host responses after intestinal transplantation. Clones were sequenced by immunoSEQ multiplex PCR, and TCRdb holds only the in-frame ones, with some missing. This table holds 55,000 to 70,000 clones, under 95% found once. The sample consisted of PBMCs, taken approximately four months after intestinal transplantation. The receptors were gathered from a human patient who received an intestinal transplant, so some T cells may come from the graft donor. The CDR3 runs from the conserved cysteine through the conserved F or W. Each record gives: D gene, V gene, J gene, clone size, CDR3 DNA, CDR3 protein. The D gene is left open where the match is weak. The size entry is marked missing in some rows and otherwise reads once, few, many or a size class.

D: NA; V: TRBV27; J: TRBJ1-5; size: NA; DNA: TGTGCCAGCAGAAGGGGTCCCAATCAGCCCCAGCATTTT; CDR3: CASRRGPNQPQHF
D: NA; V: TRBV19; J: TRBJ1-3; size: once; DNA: TGTGCCAGTAGTATTGCGCTTTCAGGGACTGGGGGCTCTGGAAACACCATATATTTT; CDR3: CASSIALSGTGGSGNTIYF
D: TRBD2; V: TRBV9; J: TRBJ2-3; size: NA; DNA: TGTGCCAGCAGCGTAGCCGGGAGGGCCGGGGATACGCAGTATTTT; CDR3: CASSVAGRAGDTQYF
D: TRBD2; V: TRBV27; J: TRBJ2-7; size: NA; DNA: TGTGCCAGCAGTTTATCGTCGGCTAGCGGCAGATACGAGCAGTACTTC; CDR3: CASSLSSASGRYEQYF
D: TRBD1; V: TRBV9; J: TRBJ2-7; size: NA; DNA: TGTGCCAGTCCAACCCCCCCGAGGGACAGGGGCCACGAGCAGTACTTC; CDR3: CASPTPPRDRGHEQYF
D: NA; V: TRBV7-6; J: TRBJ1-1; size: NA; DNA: TGTGCCAGCATCCCCCAAGGGGGATCGGCTGAAGCTTTCTTT; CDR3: CASIPQGGSAEAFF
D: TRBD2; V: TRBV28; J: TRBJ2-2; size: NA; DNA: TGTGCCAGCAGTCTCAACCCGACTAGCGTTACGTGGACCGGGGAGCTGTTTTTT; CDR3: CASSLNPTSVTWTGELFF
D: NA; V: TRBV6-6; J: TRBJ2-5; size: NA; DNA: TGTGCCAGCGACAACCACCAAGAGACCCAGTACTTC; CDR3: CASDNHQETQYF
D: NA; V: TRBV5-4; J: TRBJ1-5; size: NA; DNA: TGTGCCAGCAGCCGGGAGAATCAGCCCCAGCATTTT; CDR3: CASSRENQPQHF
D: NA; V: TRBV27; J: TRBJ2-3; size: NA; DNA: TGTGCCAGCAGTTTCGGAGGGGCCCGCACAGATACGCAGTATTTT; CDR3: CASSFGGARTDTQYF
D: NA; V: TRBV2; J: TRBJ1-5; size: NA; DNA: TGTGCCAGCAGTGATGGCGGATATAGCAATCAGCCCCAGCATTTT; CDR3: CASSDGGYSNQPQHF
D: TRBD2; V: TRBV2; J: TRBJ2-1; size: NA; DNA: TGTGCCAGCCAAAACCTACCAGGCGGGAGCAATGAGCAGTTCTTC; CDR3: CASQNLPGGSNEQFF
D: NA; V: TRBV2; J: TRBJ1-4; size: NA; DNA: TGTGCCAGCAGTGAAACTAGACAGCTGAATGAAAAACTGTTTTTT; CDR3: CASSETRQLNEKLFF
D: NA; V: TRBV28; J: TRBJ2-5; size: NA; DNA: TGTGCCAGCAGTTTTGGCCCCACTTCGGTCCCTCGTCCCGTCGAGACCCAGTACTTC; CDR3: CASSFGPTSVPRPVETQYF
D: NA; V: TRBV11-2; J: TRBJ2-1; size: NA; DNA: TGTGCCAGCAGCTTAGTTAGGGGAGGTAGGAGGAATGAGCAGTTCTTC; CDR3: CASSLVRGGRRNEQFF
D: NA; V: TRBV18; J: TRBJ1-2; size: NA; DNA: TGTGCCAGCTCACCAAAGGTTGGCTATGGCTACACCTTC; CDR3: CASSPKVGYGYTF
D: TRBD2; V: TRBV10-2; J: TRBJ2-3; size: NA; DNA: TGCGCCAGCAGGGGACTAGTTCGGGGGGATACGCAGTATTTT; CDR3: CASRGLVRGDTQYF
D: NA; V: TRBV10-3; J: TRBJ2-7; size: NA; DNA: TGTGCCATCAGTGAGATACAGGGTTACGAGCAGTACTTC; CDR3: CAISEIQGYEQYF
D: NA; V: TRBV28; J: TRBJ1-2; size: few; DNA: TGTGCCATCCGCGGGGCAGTCTATGGCTACACCTTC; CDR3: CAIRGAVYGYTF
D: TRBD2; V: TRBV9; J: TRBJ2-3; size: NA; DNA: TGTGCCAGCAGCCTAGGGGTAGCGGGACGCACAGATACGCAGTATTTT; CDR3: CASSLGVAGRTDTQYF
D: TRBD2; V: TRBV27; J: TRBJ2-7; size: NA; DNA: TGTGCCAGCAGTTTAAAGGGACTAGCGGTCTACGAGCAGTACTTC; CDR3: CASSLKGLAVYEQYF
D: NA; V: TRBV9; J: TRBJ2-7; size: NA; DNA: TGTGCCAGCAGCGTAGGGGCAGTTCCCTACGAGCAGTACTTC; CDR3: CASSVGAVPYEQYF
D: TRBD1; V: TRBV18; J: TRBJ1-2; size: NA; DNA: TGTGCCAGCTCACCTACCTCGGGACAGGCTAACTATGGCTACACCTTC; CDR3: CASSPTSGQANYGYTF
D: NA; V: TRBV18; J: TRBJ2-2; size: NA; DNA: TGTGCCAGCTCACCAGGGGCAGTCTCCGGGGAGCTGTTTTTT; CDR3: CASSPGAVSGELFF
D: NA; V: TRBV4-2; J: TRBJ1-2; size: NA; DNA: TGTGCCAGCAGCCAGGAGGGGGTGGATTACTATGGCTACACCTTC; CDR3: CASSQEGVDYYGYTF
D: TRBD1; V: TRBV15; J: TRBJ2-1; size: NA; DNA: TGTGCCACCAGCAGAGATTTGGGACAGGCCTACAATGAGCAGTTCTTC; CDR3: CATSRDLGQAYNEQFF
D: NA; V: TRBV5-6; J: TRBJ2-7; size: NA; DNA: TGTGCCAGCAGCTTTTTTCTCCTTACGGGATACGAGCAGTACTTC; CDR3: CASSFFLLTGYEQYF